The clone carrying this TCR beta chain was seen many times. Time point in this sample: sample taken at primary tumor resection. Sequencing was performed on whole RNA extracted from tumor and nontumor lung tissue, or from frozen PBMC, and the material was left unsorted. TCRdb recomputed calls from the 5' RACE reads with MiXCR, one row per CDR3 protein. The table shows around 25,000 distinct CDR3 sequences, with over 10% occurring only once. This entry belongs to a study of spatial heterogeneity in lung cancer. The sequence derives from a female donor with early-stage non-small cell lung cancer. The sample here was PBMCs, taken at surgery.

Here the CDR3 DNA reads TGTGCCAGCAGCCGGGGGGGTTCTAGCACAGATACGCAGTATTTT. Translating gives CASSRGGSSTDTQYF. This sequence joins TRBV27 and TRBJ2-3; the match to TRBD2 covers 8 bases. There are 15 residues in the CDR3. The V segment lost 6 bases and the J segment 0 bases; nucleotides outside the gene matches: 5. The germline V gene has CDR1 MNHEY and CDR2 SMNVEV (reference sequence).